The present T cell receptor (beta chain) was sequenced within a study of shared clonotypes between healthy human individuals. Libraries were prepared by immunoSEQ multiplex PCR; TCRdb keeps only in-frame clonotypes and omits some of them. The data contain some 1 million clones, roughly 80% of them seen just once; the ten biggest clones take up about 1.5%. Sequencing was carried out using memory CD4+ T cells sorted from blood. The subset denotes: CD45RA-negative fraction. The receptor comes from a man aged 18 to 35 in good health.

The CDR3 DNA sequence: TGTGCCAGCAGTTTAAAGACAGGGGGCGCCTACGAGCAGTACTTC. Protein: CASSLKTGGAYEQYF. This chain uses TRBV27 with TRBJ2-7; 10 bases match TRBD1. The CDR3 covers 15 residues. V shed 2 bases, J shed 2 bases, and the junction held 3 bases outside the gene matches. Germline assignment: CDR1 MNHEY and CDR2 SMNVEV (reference sequence).